What follows are 8 T cell receptor beta chains derived from one specimen sequenced in a study of spatial heterogeneity in lung cancer. General study findings and limits: Tracking of tumor mutation counts was seen in expanded intratumoral alpha and beta TCR counts.

Each CDR3 protein gets one entry after TCRdb re-called the 5' RACE reads with MiXCR. The sample includes 6,500 to 7,500 distinct CDR3 sequences, approximately 7% seen only once; the top ten take 8% to 9%. These receptors are not linked to any known antigen. The sample's time point: sample taken at primary tumor resection. The sequencing used lung tumor tissue, collected at surgery. These TCRs come from a male donor with early-stage non-small cell lung cancer.

In its sample, this clonotype was seen many times. For the CDR3, the DNA is TGTGCCAGCAGTTTCCTGCAGGGCACAGATACGCAGTATTTT. This sequence encodes CASSFLQGTDTQYF. The rearrangement links TRBV28 to TRBJ2-3; no definite D call. Germline CDR1 reads MDHEN; CDR2 reads SYDVKM. Between the trimmed V and J ends, which lost 3 bases and 1 base, there was a span of 8 bases. CDR3 length equals 14 residues.

By proportion, this clonotype is medium-sized. The rearrangement uses TRBV29-1 and TRBJ2-3; D is perhaps TRBD1 (5 bases). The CDR3 is 15 amino acids. Germline lookup yields CDR1 SQVTM and CDR2 ANQGSEA. The ends were cut back, 1 base at V and 4 bases at J, with 15 bases in the middle. The chain's CDR3 is CSVEARAPGSDTQYF. Written as DNA, the CDR3 is TGCAGCGTTGAAGCCCGTGCCCCAGGGTCAGATACGCAGTATTTT.

This clonotype is labeled as medium-sized. J is TRBJ2-2 and V is TRBV10-1; TRBD1 matches at 8 bases. After removal of 8 bases from V and 7 bases from J, the junction contained 9 bases not matched to a gene. Germline V gene lookup returns CDR1 WNHNN and CDR2 SYGVQD (reference sequence). The CDR3 runs to 14 residues. CDR3 bases: TGCGCCAGCGCCCGGGACAGGTCCGACGGGGAGCTGTTTTTT. It encodes CASARDRSDGELFF.

By its share, this clonotype is medium-sized. This chain uses TRBV20-1 with TRBJ2-3; possibly TRBD2 for D (5 bases). This CDR3 has 15 residues. Trimming pared 1 base from V and 5 bases from J, leaving 16 bases between. The germline gives CDR1 DFQATT, CDR2 SNEGSKA (reference sequence). The CDR3 reads CSARGLGPRGDTQYF. The CDR3 DNA follows: TGCAGTGCTAGAGGATTAGGCCCACGGGGAGATACGCAGTATTTT.

This clonotype occurred many times. The rearrangement links TRBV11-2 to TRBJ1-2; a possible D gene is TRBD1 (5 bases). The V end lost 8 bases, the J end lost 3 bases, and 13 bases lay between the germline ends. The CDR3 has 13 amino acids. Germline V lookup: CDR1 SGHAT, CDR2 FQNNGV. DNA of the CDR3: TGTGCCAGCGGCCCGAGGGGAGACTATGGCTACACCTTC. Protein: CASGPRGDYGYTF.

This clonotype is classed as medium-sized. The rearrangement links TRBV5-5 to TRBJ2-7; D perhaps matches TRBD2 (5 bases). Germline assignment: CDR1 SGHKS and CDR2 YYEKEE (reference sequence). CDR3 length equals 12 residues. The germline V and J ends were trimmed by 2 bases and 5 bases, with 8 bases remaining between them. CDR3 nucleotides: TGTGCCAGCAGCTTTCAGGAGGACGAGCAGTACTTC. Protein product: CASSFQEDEQYF.

Judged by abundance, this clonotype is medium-sized. The chain uses TRBV7-2 and TRBJ2-7; 7 bases are shared with TRBD2. The CDR3 is 15 amino acids. Trimming at V came to 8 bases and at J to 0 bases, leaving 10 bases not matched to a gene. The germline V gene encodes CDR1 SGHTA and CDR2 FQGNSA. This chain's CDR3 is CASAGSSGFSYEQYF. CDR3 bases: TGTGCCAGCGCTGGGAGTAGCGGGTTCTCCTACGAGCAGTACTTC.

This clonotype has a handful of counts. V and J are TRBV10-3 and TRBJ2-7; perhaps TRBD1 as D (6 bases). Trimming removed 6 bases from V and 0 bases from J, with 9 bases in between. This CDR3 is built from 13 residues. Germline V lookup: CDR1 ENHRY, CDR2 SYGVKD. CDR3 sequence: CAISTDSSYEQYF. CDR3 in DNA: TGTGCCATCAGCACGGACAGCTCCTACGAGCAGTACTTC.